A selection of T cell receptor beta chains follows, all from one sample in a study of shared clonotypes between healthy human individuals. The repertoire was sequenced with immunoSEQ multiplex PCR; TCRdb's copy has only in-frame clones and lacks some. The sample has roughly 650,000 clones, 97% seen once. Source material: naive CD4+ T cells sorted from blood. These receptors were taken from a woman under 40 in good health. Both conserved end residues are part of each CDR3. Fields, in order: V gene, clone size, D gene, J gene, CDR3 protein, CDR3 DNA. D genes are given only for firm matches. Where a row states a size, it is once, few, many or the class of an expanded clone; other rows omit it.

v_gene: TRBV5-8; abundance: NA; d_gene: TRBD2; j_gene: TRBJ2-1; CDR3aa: CASSPWRGFIKSSYNEQFF; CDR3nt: TGTGCCAGCAGCCCATGGCGGGGGTTTATAAAGAGCTCCTACAATGAGCAGTTCTTC
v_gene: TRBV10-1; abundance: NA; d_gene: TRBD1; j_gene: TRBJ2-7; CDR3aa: CASSEPGQGVYEQYF; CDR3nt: TGCGCCAGCAGTGAGCCGGGACAGGGAGTCTACGAGCAGTACTTC
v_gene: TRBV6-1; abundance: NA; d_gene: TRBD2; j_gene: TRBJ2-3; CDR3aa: CASSGASGTDTQYF; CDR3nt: TGTGCCAGCAGTGGGGCTAGCGGGACAGATACGCAGTATTTT
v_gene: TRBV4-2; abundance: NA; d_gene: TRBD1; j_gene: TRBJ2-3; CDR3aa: CASSQDGQGKTDTQYF; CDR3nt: TGTGCCAGCAGCCAAGATGGACAGGGGAAGACAGATACGCAGTATTTT
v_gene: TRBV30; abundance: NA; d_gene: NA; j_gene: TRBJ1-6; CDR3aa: CAWNPGSDSPLHF; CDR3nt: TGTGCCTGGAACCCAGGGAGCGATTCACCCCTCCACTTT
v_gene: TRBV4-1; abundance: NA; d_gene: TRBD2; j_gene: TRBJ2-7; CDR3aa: CASSAGPTSGRNREQYF; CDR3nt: TGCGCCAGCAGCGCCGGACCCACTAGCGGGAGGAACCGTGAGCAGTACTTC
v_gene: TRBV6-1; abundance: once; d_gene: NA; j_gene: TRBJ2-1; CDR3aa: CASSEGKGETFNEQFF; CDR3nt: TGTGCCAGCAGTGAGGGGAAGGGTGAAACTTTCAATGAGCAGTTCTTC
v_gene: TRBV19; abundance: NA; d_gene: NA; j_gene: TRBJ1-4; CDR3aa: CASSTRQTGKLFF; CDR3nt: TGTGCCAGTAGTACACGACAGACGGGAAAACTGTTTTTT
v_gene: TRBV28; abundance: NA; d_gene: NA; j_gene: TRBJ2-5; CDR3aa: CASSFSLDPSRKYF; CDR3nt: TGTGCCAGCAGTTTTTCCCTGGACCCTTCTCGGAAGTACTTC
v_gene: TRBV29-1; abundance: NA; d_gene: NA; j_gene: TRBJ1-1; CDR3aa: CSVVRQLNTEAFF; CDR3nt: TGCAGCGTTGTTCGACAGCTGAACACTGAAGCTTTCTTT
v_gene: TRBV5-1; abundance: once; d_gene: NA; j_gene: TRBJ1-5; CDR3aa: CASSLARRVTISNQPQHF; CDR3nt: TGCGCCAGCAGCTTGGCCCGAAGAGTCACCATAAGCAATCAGCCCCAGCATTTT
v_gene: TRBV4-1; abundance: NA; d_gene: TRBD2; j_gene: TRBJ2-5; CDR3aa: CASSRQTTSANGETQYF; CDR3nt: TGCGCCAGCAGCCGACAAACTACTAGCGCCAACGGAGAGACCCAGTACTTC
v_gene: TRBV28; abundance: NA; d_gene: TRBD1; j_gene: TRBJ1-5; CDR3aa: CASRGLGTAPNQPQHF; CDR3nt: TGTGCCAGCAGGGGACTCGGGACAGCTCCCAATCAGCCCCAGCATTTT
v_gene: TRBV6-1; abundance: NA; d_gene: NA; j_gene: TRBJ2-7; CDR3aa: CASASLAVDEQYF; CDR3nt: TGTGCCAGCGCCAGCTTGGCGGTTGACGAGCAGTACTTC
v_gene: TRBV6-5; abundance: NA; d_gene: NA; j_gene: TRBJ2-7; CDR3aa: CASSYEGRSHEQYF; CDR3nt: TGTGCCAGCAGTTATGAGGGCAGGTCCCACGAGCAGTACTTC
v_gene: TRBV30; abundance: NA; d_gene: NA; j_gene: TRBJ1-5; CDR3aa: CAWSVLGGPGSQPQHF; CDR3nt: TGTGCCTGGAGTGTATTAGGCGGGCCGGGGAGTCAGCCCCAGCATTTT
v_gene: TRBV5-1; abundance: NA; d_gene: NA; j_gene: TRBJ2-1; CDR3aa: CASSRPAWDIGEQFF; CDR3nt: TGCGCCAGCAGTCGGCCCGCCTGGGACATAGGGGAGCAGTTCTTC
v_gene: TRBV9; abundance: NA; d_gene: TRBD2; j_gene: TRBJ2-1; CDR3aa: CASSVPAASGSPHEQFF; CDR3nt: TGTGCCAGCAGCGTCCCCGCGGCTAGCGGGAGTCCCCATGAGCAGTTCTTC
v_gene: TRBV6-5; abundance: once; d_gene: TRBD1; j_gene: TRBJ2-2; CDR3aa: CASLRDRVTGELFF; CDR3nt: TGTGCCAGCCTCCGGGACAGGGTAACCGGGGAGCTGTTTTTT
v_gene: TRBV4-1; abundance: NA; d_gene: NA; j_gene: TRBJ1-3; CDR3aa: CASSQVTASGNTIYF; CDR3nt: TGCGCCAGCAGCCAAGTTACAGCCTCTGGAAACACCATATATTTT
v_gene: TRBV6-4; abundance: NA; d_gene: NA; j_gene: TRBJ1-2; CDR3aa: CASRRVGGEGGYTF; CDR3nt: TGTGCCAGCAGAAGGGTCGGGGGGGAAGGAGGCTACACCTTC
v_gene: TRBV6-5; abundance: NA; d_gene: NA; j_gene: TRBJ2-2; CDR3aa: CASTGGTGELFF; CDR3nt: TGTGCCAGCACCGGGGGCACCGGGGAGCTGTTTTTT
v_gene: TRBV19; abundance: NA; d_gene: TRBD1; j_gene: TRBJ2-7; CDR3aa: CASSILDRDGNEQYF; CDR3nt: TGTGCCAGTAGTATACTGGACAGGGATGGGAACGAGCAGTACTTC
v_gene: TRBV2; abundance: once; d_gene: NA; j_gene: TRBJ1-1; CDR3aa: CASMLGQNTEAFF; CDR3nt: TGTGCCAGCATGTTAGGACAGAACACTGAAGCTTTCTTT
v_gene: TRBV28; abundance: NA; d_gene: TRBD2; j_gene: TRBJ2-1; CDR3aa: CASRNPTGTSGKNEQFF; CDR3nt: TGTGCCAGCAGAAACCCCACCGGGACTAGCGGGAAAAATGAGCAGTTCTTC
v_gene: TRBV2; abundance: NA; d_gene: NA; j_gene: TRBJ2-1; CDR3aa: CASTSRGGLSYNEQFF; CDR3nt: TGTGCCAGCACCTCGAGAGGGGGGCTATCCTACAATGAGCAGTTCTTC
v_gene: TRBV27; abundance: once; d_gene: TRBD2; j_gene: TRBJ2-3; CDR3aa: CASGDRAGLSTDTQYF; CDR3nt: TGTGCCAGCGGGGATCGAGCGGGGCTAAGCACAGATACGCAGTATTTT
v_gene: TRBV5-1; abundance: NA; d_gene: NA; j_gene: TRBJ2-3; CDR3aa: CASSPSAASTDTQYF; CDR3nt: TGCGCCAGCAGCCCCTCGGCGGCTAGCACAGATACGCAGTATTTT
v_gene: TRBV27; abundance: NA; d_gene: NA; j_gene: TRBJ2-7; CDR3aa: CASSARDFRFGQYF; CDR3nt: TGTGCCAGCAGTGCCAGGGACTTTCGGTTCGGGCAGTACTTC
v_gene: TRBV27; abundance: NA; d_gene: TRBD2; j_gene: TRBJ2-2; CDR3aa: CASKLGGSGTNTGELFF; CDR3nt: TGTGCCAGCAAGCTTGGCGGGAGTGGCACGAACACCGGGGAGCTGTTTTTT
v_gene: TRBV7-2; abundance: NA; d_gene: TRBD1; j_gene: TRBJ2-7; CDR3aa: CASSSGTANYEQYF; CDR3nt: TGTGCCAGCAGCTCCGGGACAGCGAACTACGAGCAGTACTTC
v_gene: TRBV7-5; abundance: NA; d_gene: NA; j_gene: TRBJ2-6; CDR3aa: CVRSHRTSGLSPGANVLTF; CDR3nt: TGTGTCAGAAGCCATCGGACTAGCGGGTTGTCTCCTGGGGCCAACGTCCTGACTTTC
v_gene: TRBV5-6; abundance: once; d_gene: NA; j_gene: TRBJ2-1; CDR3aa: CAGIRDKYNEQFF; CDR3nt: TGTGCCGGAATTCGGGACAAGTACAATGAGCAGTTCTTC
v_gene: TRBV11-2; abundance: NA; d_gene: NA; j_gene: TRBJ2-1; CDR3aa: CASSSGGLYNEQFF; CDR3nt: TGTGCCAGCAGCTCCGGGGGACTTTACAATGAGCAGTTCTTC
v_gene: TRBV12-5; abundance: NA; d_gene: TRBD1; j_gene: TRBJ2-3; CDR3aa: CASGTDRGLPDTQYF; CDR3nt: TGTGCTAGTGGGACGGACAGGGGATTGCCAGATACGCAGTATTTT
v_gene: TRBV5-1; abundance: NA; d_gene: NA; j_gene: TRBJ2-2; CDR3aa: CASSFGRNTGELFF; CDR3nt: TGCGCCAGCAGCTTCGGACGGAACACCGGGGAGCTGTTTTTT
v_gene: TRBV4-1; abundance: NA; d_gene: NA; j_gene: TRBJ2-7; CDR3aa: CASSQDRTGGYEQYF; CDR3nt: TGCGCCAGCAGCCAAGATCGGACGGGCGGCTACGAGCAGTACTTC
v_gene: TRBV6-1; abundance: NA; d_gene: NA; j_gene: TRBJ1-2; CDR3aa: CASSETLQATFYGYTF; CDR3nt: TGTGCCAGCAGTGAGACCTTACAGGCTACCTTCTATGGCTACACCTTC
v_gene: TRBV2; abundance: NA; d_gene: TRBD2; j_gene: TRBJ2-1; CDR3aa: CASNEGLAGREQFF; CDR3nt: TGTGCCAGCAATGAAGGACTAGCGGGGCGTGAGCAGTTCTTC
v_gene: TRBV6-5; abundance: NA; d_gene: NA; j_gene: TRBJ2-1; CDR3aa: CASSRGPRGKFF; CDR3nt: TGTGCCAGCAGCCGTGGACCAAGGGGGAAGTTCTTC